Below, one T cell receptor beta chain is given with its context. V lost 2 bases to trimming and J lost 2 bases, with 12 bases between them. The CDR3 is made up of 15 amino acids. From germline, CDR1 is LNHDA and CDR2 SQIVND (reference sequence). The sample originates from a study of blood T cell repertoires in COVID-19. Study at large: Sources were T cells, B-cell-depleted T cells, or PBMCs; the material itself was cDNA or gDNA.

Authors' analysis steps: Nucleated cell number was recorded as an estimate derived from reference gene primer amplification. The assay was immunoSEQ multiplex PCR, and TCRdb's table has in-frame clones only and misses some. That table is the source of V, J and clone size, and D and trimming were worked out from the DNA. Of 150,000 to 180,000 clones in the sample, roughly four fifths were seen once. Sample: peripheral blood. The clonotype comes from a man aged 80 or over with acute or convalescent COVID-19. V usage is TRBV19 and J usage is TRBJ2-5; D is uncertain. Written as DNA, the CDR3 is TGTGCCAGTAGTATAAACCAGATGCGGCAAGAGACCCAGTACTTC. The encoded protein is CASSINQMRQETQYF. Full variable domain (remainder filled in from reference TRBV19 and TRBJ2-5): DGGITQSPKYLFRKEGQNVTLSCEQNLNHDAMYWYRQDPGQGLRLIYYSQIVNDFQKGDIAEGYSVSREKKESFPLTVTSAQKNPTAFYLCASSINQMRQETQYFGPGTRLLVL.